One and the same sample provided the 17 T cell receptor beta chains below, sequenced in a study of blood T cell repertoires in COVID-19. TCRdb's table, derived via immunoSEQ multiplex PCR, lists solely in-frame clones and lacks some. This repertoire shows about 160,000 clones, roughly 90% found once; its top ten account for around 7%. Sequenced input: PBMCs or T cells enriched from blood (not recorded which). Receptors were obtained from a woman aged 45-65 years who had recovered from COVID-19.

This rearrangement joins TRBV19 to TRBJ1-4; TRBD1 matches at 9 bases. This CDR3 is 15 amino acids long. Losses at the gene ends were 11 bases for V and 5 bases for J; bases not matched to a gene: 12. Germline CDR1 LNHDA, CDR2 SQIVND (reference sequence). This chain's CDR3 is CAGRRSGTGNEKLFF. CDR3 bases: TGTGCCGGACGACGGAGCGGGACAGGGAATGAAAAACTGTTTTTT.

The chain recombines TRBV19 with TRBJ2-7; 11 bases are a match to TRBD2. The germline CDR1 and CDR2 sequences are LNHDA and SQIVND (reference sequence). This CDR3 has 14 residues. V gave up 3 bases and J gave up 3 bases; unmatched junction bases: 1. CDR3 nucleotide sequence: TGTGCCAGTAGTATCGGGACTAGCGGCTACGAGCAGTACTTC. It yields the protein CASSIGTSGYEQYF.

To note about this clone: Within the sample, other DNA sequences also encode this same CDR3. J is TRBJ2-7 and V is TRBV27; the D gene is possibly TRBD1 (5 bases). CDR3 length: 12 residues. V gave up 2 bases and J gave up 7 bases, with 9 bases separating them. CDR1 and CDR2 from the germline V gene are MNHEY and SMNVEV (reference sequence). Here the CDR3 DNA reads TGTGCCAGCAGTTTAGCAGGGCGTGAGCAGTACTTC. Protein: CASSLAGREQYF.

V usage is TRBV6-1 and J usage is TRBJ1-2; 9 nucleotides line up with TRBD1. V shed 3 bases, J shed 4 bases, and the junction held 9 bases outside the gene matches. CDR1 and CDR2 (germline): MNHNS, SASEGT. There are 16 residues in the CDR3. CDR3 sequence (DNA): TGTGCCAGCAGTGATGCCGGGACAGGGATTTTCTATGGCTACACCTTC. Amino acids: CASSDAGTGIFYGYTF.

This rearrangement joins TRBV11-3 to TRBJ2-7; D is possibly TRBD1 (6 bases). V shed 0 bases and J shed 7 bases, with 13 bases lying between them. The CDR3 loop spans 14 amino acids. Germline CDR1 and CDR2: SGHNT and YENEEA. CDR3 protein: CASSLEPGRGEQYF. CDR3 nucleotide sequence: TGTGCCAGCAGCTTAGAGCCCGGTAGGGGGGAGCAGTACTTC.

This chain joins TRBV29-1 and TRBJ1-2; D unresolved. Trimming removed 3 bases from V and 0 bases from J, with 5 bases in between. Germline V gives CDR1 SQVTM, CDR2 ANQGSEA. The CDR3 covers 12 residues. CDR3 DNA sequence: TGCAGCGTTGAGAGAGCTAACTATGGCTACACCTTC. Translating gives CSVERANYGYTF.

The rearrangement uses TRBV18 and TRBJ2-7; D gene unclear. V lost 3 bases to trimming and J lost 1 base, with 7 bases between them. Per the germline V gene, CDR1 is KGHSH and CDR2 is LQKENI. The CDR3 spans 13 residues. For the CDR3, the DNA is TGTGCCAGCTCACCCCCAGTATCCTACGAGCAGTACTTC. Its protein product is CASSPPVSYEQYF.

This chain uses TRBV19 with TRBJ1-1; D remains ambiguous. V was pared by 5 bases and J by 1 base, with 14 bases between. Germline CDR1 and CDR2: LNHDA and SQIVND (reference sequence). The CDR3 spans 15 residues. The CDR3 is CASSAAGSGNTEAFF. CDR3 nucleotides: TGTGCCAGTAGTGCCGCAGGCTCTGGGAACACTGAAGCTTTCTTT. The full variable domain, completed using reference TRBV19 and TRBJ1-1, is DGGITQSPKYLFRKEGQNVTLSCEQNLNHDAMYWYRQDPGQGLRLIYYSQIVNDFQKGDIAEGYSVSREKKESFPLTVTSAQKNPTAFYLCASSAAGSGNTEAFFGQGTRLTVV.

The DNA for the CDR3 is TGTGCCAGCAGCTTGTCATGGGACAGGGGGCGGTATGAAAAACTGTTTTTT. Amino acids: CASSLSWDRGRYEKLFF. The chain is built from TRBV5-5 and TRBJ1-4; 12 positions agree with TRBD1. In germline, CDR1 is SGHKS, CDR2 YYEKEE (reference sequence). V dropped 1 base and J dropped 6; count of bases not matched to a gene: 7. The CDR3 contains 17 residues.

The J gene is TRBJ2-1, the V gene TRBV4-1; possible D gene TRBD1, 6 bases. CDR3 length: 16 residues. V was shortened by 4 bases and J by 4 bases, with 17 bases between the two germline ends. In germline, CDR1 is MGHRA, CDR2 YSYEKL. The CDR3 nucleotides read TGCGCCAGCAGCCGGGTGACCGGGACATCTTACAATGAGCAGTTCTTC. Its translation: CASSRVTGTSYNEQFF.

The rearrangement links TRBV3-1 (or the pseudogene TRBV3-2) to TRBJ2-7; 9 nucleotides match TRBD1. Germline lookup yields CDR1 LGHDT and CDR2 YNNKEL (reference sequence). V trimming: 4 bases; J trimming: 4 bases; junction bases outside the gene matches: 5. This CDR3 has 14 residues. CDR3: CASSPRDRDYEQYF. The CDR3 DNA reads TGTGCCAGCAGCCCTAGGGACAGGGATTACGAGCAGTACTTC.

The chain is built from TRBV5-4 and TRBJ2-5, with 9 bases identical to TRBD2. This CDR3 region has 14 residues. Unmatched junction bases numbered 4, after V lost 1 base and J lost 6 bases. Germline CDR1 is SGHNT and CDR2 is YYREEE (reference sequence). CDR3 sequence reads: CASSLPSGDKTQYF. CDR3 coding DNA: TGTGCCAGCAGCTTGCCTAGCGGGGACAAGACCCAGTACTTC.

This rearrangement joins TRBV27 to TRBJ2-7, with D perhaps matching TRBD2 (6 bases). Germline assignment: CDR1 MNHEY and CDR2 SMNVEV (reference sequence). V lost 2 bases to trimming and J lost 2 bases, with 13 bases between them. The length of the CDR3 is 15 residues. The DNA of the CDR3 is TGTGCCAGCAGTTTAGACAGAGCGGGCACCTACGAGCAGTACTTC. Translated, it gives CASSLDRAGTYEQYF.

The CDR3 protein is CASSVGGVYNSPLHF. Written as DNA, the CDR3 is TGTGCCAGCAGCGTAGGGGGTGTTTATAATTCACCCCTCCACTTT. This chain connects TRBV5-4 to TRBJ1-6, with D perhaps matching TRBD1 (6 bases). Looked up from germline, CDR1 is SGHNT and CDR2 is YYREEE (reference sequence). V was shortened by 4 bases and J by 4 bases, with 12 bases between the two germline ends. The CDR3 runs 15 residues.

The chain couples TRBV3-1 (or the pseudogene TRBV3-2) to TRBJ2-5, with 13 positions matching TRBD2. J lost 5 bases, V lost 6 bases, and 9 bases had no gene match. This CDR3 contains 16 residues. Germline V gene data show CDR1 as LGHDT and CDR2 as YNNKEL (reference sequence). This CDR3 is CASSTPGLAGLETQYF. Written as DNA, the CDR3 is TGTGCCAGCAGTACTCCGGGACTAGCGGGGTTGGAGACCCAGTACTTC.

J is TRBJ1-5 and V is TRBV2, with D perhaps TRBD1 (6 bases). Germline V gene lookup returns CDR1 SNHLY and CDR2 FYNNEI. This CDR3 is 13 amino acids long. Trimming left V 6 bases short and J 7 bases short, with 13 bases between. The CDR3 sequence: CASSPRGGQPQHF. The CDR3 bases are TGTGCCAGCAGCCCGAGGGGGGGCCAGCCCCAGCATTTT.

Remarks on this clone: One end of the junction varies from germline; a read error may be responsible. The V gene is TRBV9, the J gene TRBJ1-6; D gene unclear. The CDR3 extends over 14 amino acids. Per the germline V gene, CDR1 is SGDLS and CDR2 is YYNGEE. CDR3 sequence (DNA): TGTGCCAGTAGCGCAGGCTCCTATAATTCACCCCTCCACTTT. This sequence encodes CASSAGSYNSPLHF. Variable domain in full (rest from reference TRBV9 and TRBJ1-6): DSGVTQTPKHLITATGQRVTLRCSPRSGDLSVYWYQQSLDQGLQFLIQYYNGEERAKGNILERFSAQQFPDLHSELNLSSLELGDSALYFCASSAGSYNSPLHFGNGTRLTVT.